These 14 T cell receptor beta chains were sequenced from one sample in a study of neurological immune-mediated disorders. Each CDR3 protein gets one entry after TCRdb re-called the 5' RACE reads with MiXCR. The data show some 71,000 distinct CDR3 sequences, about 10% seen once. This sample's time point: longitudinal time-point 1 (baseline). The sample taken for sequencing was PBMCs. Receptor source: a man aged 25-45 years in good health.

There are many counts of this clonotype. The rearrangement links TRBV10-3 to TRBJ2-1, with D tentatively TRBD2 (6 bases). Trimming removed 0 bases at V and 3 bases at J, with 15 bases between. CDR3 size: 17 residues. Germline V gene lookup returns CDR1 ENHRY and CDR2 SYGVKD. CDR3 DNA sequence: TGTGCCATCAGTGAGTCGAGAGGGGACTCCGGCTACAATGAGCAGTTCTTC. Translation: CAISESRGDSGYNEQFF.

There are a few counts of this clonotype. The rearrangement uses TRBV20-1 and TRBJ1-2, with TRBD1 as a possible D gene (6 bases). CDR1 and CDR2 (germline): DFQATT, SNEGSKA (reference sequence). The germline V and J ends were trimmed by 3 bases and 1 base, with 15 bases remaining between them. The CDR3 runs to 15 residues. CDR3 DNA: TGCAGTGCTAGTGGCGGGGGGCGGCGTAACTATGGCTACACCTTC. Amino acids: CSASGGGRRNYGYTF.

This clonotype appeared many times. The CDR3 nucleotides are TGTGCCACCAGCAGCCGGACTAGCGCGAAAATCTCCTACGAGCAGTACTTC. Residues: CATSSRTSAKISYEQYF. The J gene is TRBJ2-7, the V gene TRBV15; TRBD2 matches at 9 bases. V dropped 3 bases and J dropped 0; count of bases not matched to a gene: 9. The length of the CDR3 is 17 residues. Germline-derived CDR1 and CDR2 are LNHNV and YYDKDF (reference sequence). The full variable domain, its missing parts supplied by reference TRBV15 and TRBJ2-7, is DAMVIQNPRYQVTQFGKPVTLSCSQTLNHNVMYWYQQKSSQAPKLLFHYYDKDFNNEADTPDNFQSRRPNTSFCFLDIRSPGLGDTAMYLCATSSRTSAKISYEQYFGPGTRLTVT.

CDR3 DNA: TGTGCCAGCAGCTCCTCGGGACTAGCGGGATCCTGGGAGCAGTTCTTC. It is translated as CASSSSGLAGSWEQFF. The chain joins TRBV13 to TRBJ2-1, with TRBD2 identical over 13 bases. The CDR3 sequence is 16 residues long. Germline values: CDR1 PRHDT, CDR2 FYEKMQ (reference sequence). V gave up 4 bases and J gave up 10 bases; unmatched junction bases: 10.

In the case of this clonotype: This may be a read error: a much more frequent sequence differs by one nucleotide. The chain uses TRBV10-2 and TRBJ1-4; D is ambiguous. Trimming shortened V by 7 bases and J by 9 bases, and 18 bases separated the two germline ends. The CDR3 runs 14 residues. Germline values: CDR1 WSHSY, CDR2 SAAADI. CDR3 sequence: CASIEGFGGQKLFF. The CDR3 DNA reads TGCGCCAGCATCGAGGGATTTGGCGGCCAAAAACTGTTTTTT.

This clonotype was recorded many times. V usage is TRBV5-1 and J usage is TRBJ2-7; D is uncertain. The CDR3 covers 13 residues. The V gene's germline CDR1 is SGHRS and CDR2 YFSETQ. Trimming left V 2 bases short and J 2 bases short, with 8 bases between. CDR3 residues: CASSLLPTYEQYF. The CDR3 DNA follows: TGCGCCAGCAGCTTACTACCGACCTACGAGCAGTACTTC. Full variable domain (rest looked up from reference TRBV5-1 and TRBJ2-7): KAGVTQTPRYLIKTRGQQVTLSCSPISGHRSVSWYQQTPGQGLQFLFEYFSETQRNKGNFPGRFSGRQFSNSRSEMNVSTLELGDSALYLCASSLLPTYEQYFGPGTRLTVT.

This clonotype has a count of ten or more. The CDR3 here is CASSLVGSTNTEAFF. Written as DNA, the CDR3 is TGCGCCAGCAGCTTGGTGGGGAGTACGAACACTGAAGCTTTCTTT. The chain is built from TRBV5-1 and TRBJ1-1; D uncertain. V lost 0 bases, J lost 1 base, and 10 bases lay in between. The CDR3 extends over 15 amino acids. The germline gives CDR1 SGHRS, CDR2 YFSETQ.

The chain carries TRBV20-1 and TRBJ1-5; D is perhaps TRBD1 (5 bases). Trimming took 2 bases from V and 9 from J, leaving 23 bases between them. CDR1 and CDR2 from the germline V gene are DFQATT and SNEGSKA (reference sequence). This CDR3 is 16 amino acids long. This chain's CDR3 is CSARRPGRLNNRPQHF. For the CDR3, the DNA is TGCAGTGCTAGACGTCCGGGACGCCTGAATAATAGGCCCCAGCATTTT.

This clonotype was recorded many times. This rearrangement joins TRBV24-1 to TRBJ2-1; D is unresolved. The germline V gene has CDR1 KGHDR and CDR2 SFDVKD. The CDR3 contains 15 residues. The germline V and J ends were trimmed by 0 bases and 4 bases, with 9 bases remaining between them. CDR3 nucleotides: TGTGCCACCAGTGATTTGAATCTAGATTACAATGAGCAGTTCTTC. Its translation: CATSDLNLDYNEQFF.

This clonotype was seen at least ten times. V is TRBV5-1 and J is TRBJ1-4; TRBD1 aligns across 9 bases. J gave up 7 bases and V 4 bases, and 5 bases lay outside the gene matches. The germline CDR1 and CDR2 sequences are SGHRS and YFSETQ. The CDR3 length is 14 residues. CDR3: CASSKGQGREKLFF. The CDR3 nucleotides read TGCGCCAGCAGCAAGGGACAGGGTCGTGAAAAACTGTTTTTT. Together with reference TRBV5-1 and TRBJ1-4, the CDR3 gives the full variable domain: KAGVTQTPRYLIKTRGQQVTLSCSPISGHRSVSWYQQTPGQGLQFLFEYFSETQRNKGNFPGRFSGRQFSNSRSEMNVSTLELGDSALYLCASSKGQGREKLFFGSGTQLSVL.

This clonotype has ten or more counts. This sequence joins TRBV4-1 and TRBJ2-7, with D possibly called TRBD1 or TRBD2 (6 bases each). Germline V lookup: CDR1 MGHRA, CDR2 YSYEKL. Trimming pared 1 base from V and 2 bases from J, leaving 18 bases between. This CDR3 region has 17 residues. In DNA, the CDR3 is TGCGCCAGCAGCCAAGTACTAGGGGGGCGTAGGACCTACGAGCAGTACTTC. Translated: CASSQVLGGRRTYEQYF.

This clonotype came up many times. The V call is TRBV6-5, the J call TRBJ2-2; D may be TRBD1 (6 bases). Trimming shortened V by 3 bases and J by 5 bases, and 10 bases separated the two germline ends. The CDR3 is 14 amino acids. The germline CDR1 and CDR2 sequences are MNHEY and SVGAGI. CDR3 loop: CASSYQGLTGELFF. CDR3 DNA: TGTGCCAGCAGTTATCAGGGGTTGACCGGGGAGCTGTTTTTT.

In its sample, this clonotype was seen a few times. This sequence joins TRBV7-2 and TRBJ2-7, with TRBD2 identical over 10 bases. The CDR3 is 16 residues long. The germline CDR1 and CDR2 sequences are SGHTA and FQGNSA. J gave up 4 bases and V 5 bases, and 11 bases lay outside the gene matches. The CDR3 sequence: CASSQASSGSSYEQYF. The CDR3 nucleotides read TGTGCCAGCAGCCAAGCCTCTAGCGGGAGTTCGTACGAGCAGTACTTC.

The table lists this clonotype with many counts. The chain joins TRBV7-9 to TRBJ2-7; 10 bases are shared with TRBD2. Trimming at V came to 7 bases and at J to 0 bases, leaving 3 bases not matched to a gene. This CDR3 has 14 amino acids. Germline-derived CDR1 and CDR2 are SEHNR and FQNEAQ (reference sequence). In DNA form, the CDR3 reads TGTGCCAGCAAGGGACTAGCGTCCTCCTACGAGCAGTACTTC. Protein sequence: CASKGLASSYEQYF.